Described below is a single T cell receptor (beta chain) sequence and its context. This clonotype was observed a single time. Its antigen remains undetermined. There are no base qualities to consult, and no much larger clone falls within one base. One read alone lends weak support. The data belong to a study of blood T cells in healthy people across ages (dated by TCRdb to the mid-2010s). Study-wide context: In model experiments, roughly one uniquely barcoded TCR beta cDNA molecule per two T cells was captured by template switching. Age-related changes in TCR beta repertoire diversity were measured in the study by deep sequencing normalized with unique cDNA molecular identifiers. The donors were divided into four age groups: young (average around 15 years), middle-aged (around 37), aged (around 67) and long-lived (around 80). To avoid experimental bias, donors of different ages were randomly spread across the sequencing lanes. For two donors (one aged 18 to 29 and one aged 80 or older), the study analyzed two additional independent replicas of 1 million unique cDNA reads from the same blood draw.

The library was prepared using 5' RACE. The sequencer listed for this sample is Illumina HiSeq 2500. The second PCR ran for about 6 to 11 cycles and used a J-beta primer mix along with a sample-barcoded 5' primer. A unique molecular identifier was introduced onto each TCR beta cDNA molecule by a template-switch 5' adaptor carrying 12 random nucleotides. Each sample yielded at least 3 million CDR3-containing paired-end reads. First-strand cDNA synthesis was performed from all RNA using the Mint cDNA synthesis kit, with priming by a TRBC-specific oligonucleotide. Following uracil-DNA glycosylase treatment, a first 18-cycle PCR with universal primers M1SS and BC2_uni_R was performed on all cDNA. As for how the authors treated the data: Normalization of each sample was performed by random selection of 1 million high-quality reads, each carrying a distinct molecular identifier. Instead of being binned into consensus sequences, reads with shared molecular identifiers were discarded. MiTCR, set to a Q25 quality threshold and the strictest error-elimination algorithm, was used for CDR3 identification, clonotype clustering and error correction. A nonparametric unseen species model with Euler transformation was used to estimate lower-bound total TCR beta diversity. TCRdb's own reprocessing of the public reads used fastp at Q25 and MiXCR and kept productive beta chains. Merged by CDR3 protein, the rows form single entries marked with the most common genes and DNA. These V and J calls derive from TCRdb rather than the authors' analysis. This sample gives more than 650,000 distinct CDR3 sequences in total; about a fifth of them show up just once. The top ten clones comprise 20% to 25% of the sample.

The CDR3 covers 14 residues, taking in both the cysteine and the phenylalanine. Only the CDR3 DNA is retained, 42 bases long and in frame from the first base. The germline V gene (reference sequence) provides CDR1 LNHDA and CDR2 SQIVND. V is reduced by 9 bases and J by 5 bases, leaving a spacing of 20 bases between them. What the work shows at the level of the full study, not this receptor alone: Compared with the aged group, the long-lived group had more naive CD4+ T cells, fewer expanded clones and increased TCR diversity, suggesting age selection. Because the CMV infection status of the donors was unknown, age-related changes in expanded clonotypes may potentially have been confounded. As age increased, observed TCR beta diversity per million T cells dropped in a roughly linear way, and a significant reduction was already evident by age approximately 40. A strong correlation was found between observed TCR beta diversity and the percentage of naive T cells measured by flow cytometry. Estimates of total diversity from one million sequenced T cells were regarded as lower bounds and underestimates. Bulk unsorted PBMC profiling prevented conclusive comparison of naive and antigen-experienced compartments.

The donors were roughly 40 Caucasian individuals from Russia, aged roughly 6 to 90 years, who were systemically healthy. Each donor gave 8 to 10 milliliters of peripheral blood, collected into EDTA-treated Vacutainer tubes. Ficoll-Paque density-gradient centrifugation was used to isolate PBMCs, with at least 7 million per sample. Trizol reagent was used to extract total RNA from PBMCs, with at least 6 micrograms per sample. Naive CD45RAhigh/CD27high T cell percentages were measured by flow cytometry on a PBMC aliquot from every donor. Sequencing input: blood. The receptor was derived from a man in his 70s in good health. The chain joins TRBV19 to TRBJ2-7; 8 matching bases give a weak D call of TRBD1. The CDR3: CASSQQGGGDEQYF. The bases read TGTGCCAGCAGCCAACAGGGGGGAGGGGACGAGCAGTACTTC. The entire variable domain, with the stretches around the CDR3 drawn from the reference TRBV19 and TRBJ2-7 proteins, is DGGITQSPKYLFRKEGQNVTLSCEQNLNHDAMYWYRQDPGQGLRLIYYSQIVNDFQKGDIAEGYSVSREKKESFPLTVTSAQKNPTAFYLCASSQQGGGDEQYFGPGTRLTVT.